One and the same sample provided the 3 T cell receptor beta chains below, sequenced in a study of PD-L1 blockade in urothelial cancer. Assay: immunoSEQ multiplex PCR; the TCRdb copy retains only in-frame clones and omits some. This repertoire shows tens of thousands of clones, around 87% found once; its top ten account for about 6%. This sample comprised PBMCs, obtained around atezolizumab (anti-PD-L1) treatment. Every receptor here comes from a woman aged 70-85 years with urothelial cancer.

This clone turned up a few times. The V and J genes are TRBV19 and TRBJ1-4; possible D gene TRBD1, 5 bases. V dropped 2 bases and J dropped 12 bases, with 16 bases sitting between them. Germline CDR1 is LNHDA and CDR2 is SQIVND (reference sequence). The CDR3 has 14 amino acids. CDR3 loop: CASSISPDIPELFF. The CDR3 nucleotides are TGTGCCAGTAGTATATCCCCGGACATTCCTGAACTGTTTTTT.

Concerning this clone itself: Other DNA sequences in this sample translate to the same CDR3. This rearrangement joins TRBV18 to TRBJ1-1; D is unclear. The V end lost 3 bases, the J end lost 1 base, and 9 bases lay between the germline ends. Germline V gene sequence: CDR1 KGHSH, CDR2 LQKENI. This CDR3 contains 14 residues. CDR3 region: CASSPLGENTEAFF. The CDR3 DNA is TGTGCCAGCTCACCGCTCGGGGAGAACACTGAAGCTTTCTTT.

This sequence joins TRBV10-1 and TRBJ1-1; 7 nucleotides line up with TRBD1. The germline gives CDR1 WNHNN, CDR2 SYGVQD (reference sequence). The CDR3 spans 15 residues. After removal of 0 bases from V and 4 bases from J, the junction contained 5 bases not matched to a gene. CDR3 in DNA: TGCGCCAGCAGTGAGTCAGGGGGCTATGGCACTGAAGCTTTCTTT. This encodes CASSESGGYGTEAFF.